The rows below give T cell receptor beta chains drawn from one sample of a study of cytomegalovirus exposure and HLA in healthy donors. Assay used: immunoSEQ multiplex PCR; TCRdb lists only in-frame clones, some missing. The data contain around 130,000 clones, 66% of them seen just once; the ten biggest clones take up 6.5%. The sequenced sample consisted of PBMCs. Receptor source: a woman aged 55-69 years in good health and CMV-seronegative. CDR3s include the opening cysteine and the closing phenylalanine or tryptophan. Each record gives: D gene, clone size, J gene, CDR3 length, V gene, CDR3 protein, CDR3 DNA. The D gene is left open where the match is weak. Clone size, where shown, is once, few, many, or a class for clones that have expanded.

>TRBD2|-|TRBJ2-5|16|TRBV5-4
CASSFSSGGTIKTQYF
TGTGCCAGCAGCTTTTCCTCGGGGGGAACCATAAAGACCCAGTACTTC
>-|few|TRBJ1-2|13|TRBV6-5
CASSKGINYGYTF
TGTGCCAGCAGTAAGGGGATTAACTATGGCTACACCTTC
>TRBD1|-|TRBJ1-2|15|TRBV15
CATSVGTASPQGYTF
TGTGCCACCAGCGTTGGGACAGCTAGTCCTCAAGGCTACACCTTC
>TRBD2|-|TRBJ2-3|18|TRBV6-1
CASSDRTSGTPSTDTQYF
TGTGCCAGCAGTGATCGGACTAGCGGAACCCCTAGCACAGATACGCAGTATTTT
>-|-|TRBJ1-2|14|TRBV2
CASRELQINYGYTF
TGTGCCAGCAGGGAATTACAGATAAACTATGGCTACACCTTC
>TRBD1|-|TRBJ1-6|15|TRBV7-9
CASSPWGQLDSPLHF
TGTGCCAGCAGCCCGTGGGGACAGCTGGATTCACCCCTCCACTTT
>-|-|TRBJ2-2|18|TRBV21-1
CASSKKVAGGQEGGELFF
TGTGCCAGCAGCAAAAAGGTAGCGGGGGGCCAGGAGGGCGGGGAGCTGTTTTTT
>-|-|TRBJ2-3|12|TRBV29-1
CSVPATGYTQYF
TGCAGCGTCCCCGCAACGGGGTATACGCAGTATTTT
>TRBD2|-|TRBJ2-5|16|TRBV2
CASSDTSGGARETQYF
TGTGCCAGCAGTGATACTAGCGGGGGGGCCCGAGAGACCCAGTACTTC
>TRBD2|few|TRBJ2-7|16|TRBV28
CASSPTGLAGGYEQYF
TGTGCCAGCAGTCCCACAGGACTAGCGGGAGGTTACGAGCAGTACTTC
>-|-|TRBJ2-1|15|TRBV6-1
CASSVARGAVNEQFF
TGTGCCAGCAGTGTCGCCCGGGGGGCGGTCAATGAGCAGTTCTTC
>-|-|TRBJ2-3|12|TRBV13
CASARQDYTQYF
TGTGCCAGCGCCCGACAGGACTATACGCAGTATTTT
>-|-|TRBJ1-1|16|TRBV19
CASSIEGTLRDTEAFF
TGTGCCAGTAGTATAGAAGGCACACTTCGGGACACTGAAGCTTTCTTT
>TRBD2|-|TRBJ2-7|15|TRBV6-1
CASSENPGTSGEQYF
TGTGCCAGCAGTGAGAACCCCGGGACTAGCGGCGAGCAGTACTTC
>-|-|TRBJ2-7|12|TRBV7-6
CASSPPGNEQYF
TGTGCCAGCAGCCCCCCGGGGAACGAGCAGTACTTC
>TRBD1|-|TRBJ1-2|19|TRBV5-1
CASSLAYRGRGSGDMRYTF
TGCGCCAGCAGCTTGGCCTATCGGGGCAGGGGGTCCGGAGATATGCGGTACACCTTC
>-|-|TRBJ2-7|13|TRBV6-1
CASSEAKTGEQYF
TGTGCCAGCAGTGAAGCCAAAACAGGGGAGCAGTACTTC
>-|-|TRBJ1-2|13|TRBV7-9
CASSLEASRGYTF
TGTGCCAGCAGCTTAGAGGCCTCGAGGGGCTACACCTTC
>-|-|TRBJ1-5|13|TRBV6-5
CASRLGPNQPQHF
TGTGCCAGCCGGTTGGGCCCTAATCAGCCCCAGCATTTT
>-|-|TRBJ2-1|17|TRBV7-2
CASSLGGSVDYYNEQFF
TGTGCCAGCAGCTTAGGAGGATCCGTGGACTATTACAATGAGCAGTTCTTC
>-|-|TRBJ2-7|13|TRBV7-6
CASSRDTSYEQYF
TGTGCCAGCAGCCGGGACACCTCCTACGAGCAGTACTTC
>-|-|TRBJ2-3|14|TRBV7-9
CSSSYRGLGDTQYF
TGTTCCAGCAGCTACAGGGGACTTGGGGATACGCAGTATTTT
>TRBD2|-|TRBJ2-1|16|TRBV4-2
CASSQWSTSSYNEQFF
TGTGCCAGCAGCCAATGGTCGACTAGCAGCTACAATGAGCAGTTCTTC
>TRBD2|-|TRBJ2-3|17|TRBV4-2
CASSQVGSGGGTDTQYF
TGTGCCAGCAGCCAAGTAGGTTCGGGAGGGGGCACAGATACGCAGTATTTT
>-|few|TRBJ2-7|13|TRBV27
CASSLGRTYEQYF
TGTGCCAGCAGTCTAGGGAGAACCTACGAGCAGTACTTC
>-|-|TRBJ1-4|15|TRBV28
CASSFRAGSVEKLFF
TGTGCCAGCAGTTTCCGAGCAGGGTCGGTGGAAAAACTGTTTTTT
>-|few|TRBJ2-7|12|TRBV7-9
CASSLLVSAQYF
TGTGCCAGCAGCCTCTTAGTGAGTGCACAGTACTTC
>-|few|TRBJ2-7|17|TRBV14
CASSLGEGGASSYEQYF
TGTGCCAGCAGCCTCGGGGAAGGGGGGGCGAGCTCCTACGAGCAGTACTTC
>-|few|TRBJ2-5|15|TRBV2
CASSQRAVIGETQYF
TGTGCCAGCAGTCAGCGGGCGGTGATCGGGGAGACCCAGTACTTC
>-|-|TRBJ2-6|18|TRBV19
CASSISGPSSPGANVLTF
TGTGCCAGTAGTATAAGCGGCCCCTCATCTCCCGGGGCCAACGTCCTGACTTTC
>TRBD1|-|TRBJ2-3|14|TRBV5-1
CASSSQGARDTQYF
TGCGCCAGCAGCTCACAGGGGGCGAGAGATACGCAGTATTTT
>-|few|TRBJ1-3|15|TRBV5-1
CASSTSGASGNTIYF
TGCGCCAGCAGCACGTCAGGGGCCTCTGGAAACACCATATATTTT
>TRBD2|-|TRBJ2-1|16|TRBV7-8
CASSLSSGSGRIEQFF
TGTGCCAGCAGCCTAAGTAGTGGTAGCGGGAGGATTGAGCAGTTCTTC
>-|-|TRBJ1-1|13|TRBV7-3
CASSLSSVTEAFF
TGTGCCAGCAGCTTATCTTCGGTGACAGAAGCTTTCTTT
>-|-|TRBJ2-3|15|TRBV7-2
CASSLVGDTTDTQYF
TGTGCCAGCAGCTTAGTGGGTGACACCACAGATACGCAGTATTTT
>-|once|TRBJ2-7|14|TRBV14
CASSQDSGRHEQYF
TGTGCCAGCAGCCAAGACTCAGGGCGCCACGAGCAGTACTTC